The rows below give T cell receptor beta chains drawn from one sample of a study of beta chain features in type 1 diabetes. Clones were sequenced by immunoSEQ multiplex PCR, and TCRdb holds only the in-frame ones, with some missing. The table includes 500,000 to 650,000 clones, under 15% detected once. The material sequenced was naive CD4+ T cells from blood. The receptors shown here come from a man aged 30 to 39 with type 1 diabetes. The conserved cysteine and the conserved F or W are not part of the CDR3 here.

j_call: TRBJ2-5; v_call: TRBV6-1; cdr3_aa: ASSEGSRETQY
j_call: TRBJ2-1; v_call: TRBV25-1; cdr3_aa: ASSDRGQFYNEQF
j_call: TRBJ2-1; v_call: TRBV7-8; cdr3_aa: ASSLSGVSSSYNEQF
j_call: TRBJ1-1; v_call: TRBV7-2; cdr3_aa: ASSPWDSEAF
j_call: TRBJ1-3; v_call: TRBV19; cdr3_aa: ASSYPSSGNTIY
j_call: TRBJ2-2; v_call: TRBV25-1; cdr3_aa: ASSEVVAGELF
j_call: TRBJ2-3; v_call: TRBV7-2; cdr3_aa: ASNRAVRGDTQY
j_call: TRBJ1-2; v_call: TRBV6-5; cdr3_aa: ASTRGQSIGYT
j_call: TRBJ1-6; v_call: TRBV2; cdr3_aa: ASTLYTGNSPLH
j_call: TRBJ1-2; v_call: TRBV5-4; cdr3_aa: ASSFGEEHGYT
j_call: TRBJ1-2; v_call: TRBV7-2; cdr3_aa: ASTPVGEFDYGYT
j_call: TRBJ2-7; v_call: TRBV20-1; cdr3_aa: SARSVREQY
j_call: TRBJ1-3; v_call: TRBV6-6; cdr3_aa: ASTELDTIY
j_call: TRBJ2-4; v_call: TRBV1; cdr3_aa: TSSPRTGKNIQY
j_call: TRBJ1-2; v_call: TRBV6-5; cdr3_aa: ASTQVGGRVGYT
j_call: TRBJ2-1; v_call: TRBV2; cdr3_aa: ASMRIIANEQF
j_call: TRBJ2-7; v_call: TRBV6-1; cdr3_aa: ASSEGTGGVRSIPRSQY
j_call: TRBJ1-4; v_call: TRBV7-2; cdr3_aa: ASSLSGPAEKLF
j_call: TRBJ2-5; v_call: TRBV21-1; cdr3_aa: APRGQGMGETQY
j_call: TRBJ1-2; v_call: TRBV30; cdr3_aa: AWSSHFPYGYT
j_call: TRBJ1-6; v_call: TRBV9; cdr3_aa: ASSARDRLNSPLH
j_call: TRBJ1-6; v_call: TRBV11-2; cdr3_aa: ASSGGTGFLPLH
j_call: TRBJ2-3; v_call: TRBV5-1; cdr3_aa: ASTLGGTDTQY
j_call: TRBJ1-2; v_call: TRBV9; cdr3_aa: ASSAGQGRILNYGYT
j_call: TRBJ1-5; v_call: TRBV6-1; cdr3_aa: ASSEQGSQPQH
j_call: TRBJ1-1; v_call: TRBV29-1; cdr3_aa: SVEGSTGRGTEAF
j_call: TRBJ2-5; v_call: TRBV28; cdr3_aa: ASSKASQGLGETQY
j_call: TRBJ2-7; v_call: TRBV5-1; cdr3_aa: ASSLLGQGASTIYEQY
j_call: TRBJ2-3; v_call: TRBV5-4; cdr3_aa: ASSDSLRDTQY
j_call: TRBJ1-5; v_call: TRBV2; cdr3_aa: ASSEEGVSNQPQH
j_call: TRBJ2-2; v_call: TRBV11-1; cdr3_aa: ASRREWIRDTGELF
j_call: TRBJ2-7; v_call: TRBV10-3; cdr3_aa: AISESGTVNEQY
j_call: TRBJ2-3; v_call: TRBV29-1; cdr3_aa: SVGRQLNTDTQY
j_call: TRBJ2-3; v_call: TRBV5-6; cdr3_aa: ASSLSLRRGTQY
j_call: TRBJ1-3; v_call: TRBV20-1; cdr3_aa: SASQQRGIY
j_call: TRBJ2-3; v_call: TRBV12-5; cdr3_aa: ASGSLVRGGTDTQY
j_call: TRBJ1-1; v_call: TRBV6-5; cdr3_aa: ASSSLRGGYEAF
j_call: TRBJ1-3; v_call: TRBV15; cdr3_aa: ATSGDRLSSGNTIY
j_call: TRBJ2-1; v_call: TRBV14; cdr3_aa: ASSQVSGAWDNEQF
j_call: TRBJ2-2; v_call: TRBV7-2; cdr3_aa: ASSSRADSGELF
j_call: TRBJ2-5; v_call: TRBV9; cdr3_aa: ASSPLAAGETQY
j_call: TRBJ2-5; v_call: TRBV27; cdr3_aa: ASSPNLAETQY
j_call: TRBJ1-3; v_call: TRBV4-3; cdr3_aa: ASSQDVRPRSGNTIY
j_call: TRBJ2-6; v_call: TRBV28; cdr3_aa: ASSTGTGANVLT
j_call: TRBJ1-6; v_call: TRBV5-4; cdr3_aa: ASSPSSYNSPLH
j_call: TRBJ2-7; v_call: TRBV6-1; cdr3_aa: ASSEWQGAGLEGEQY
j_call: TRBJ1-4; v_call: TRBV7-9; cdr3_aa: ASSSTGYREKLF
j_call: TRBJ2-3; v_call: TRBV5-6; cdr3_aa: ASSLKSGGRSDTQY
j_call: TRBJ2-7; v_call: TRBV28; cdr3_aa: ASSFGGRLSYEQY
j_call: TRBJ1-2; v_call: TRBV6-5; cdr3_aa: ASMPGSDRNYGYT
j_call: TRBJ1-2; v_call: TRBV7-9; cdr3_aa: ASSLGGPYGYT
j_call: TRBJ1-4; v_call: TRBV25-1; cdr3_aa: ASSSQVRGEKLF
j_call: TRBJ2-7; v_call: TRBV29-1; cdr3_aa: SVEENYEQY
j_call: TRBJ1-5; v_call: TRBV18; cdr3_aa: ASSPSNQPQH
j_call: TRBJ1-6; v_call: TRBV9; cdr3_aa: ASSVVGQGFSPLH
j_call: TRBJ1-6; v_call: TRBV7-2; cdr3_aa: ASSLGVFGLSPLH
j_call: TRBJ2-5; v_call: TRBV25-1; cdr3_aa: ASSESHFSGKETQY
j_call: TRBJ2-3; v_call: TRBV11-2; cdr3_aa: ASSLVLAGATSTDTQY
j_call: TRBJ1-3; v_call: TRBV6-1; cdr3_aa: ASSDQGHSGNTIY
j_call: TRBJ2-5; v_call: TRBV28; cdr3_aa: ASSSAGTEETQY